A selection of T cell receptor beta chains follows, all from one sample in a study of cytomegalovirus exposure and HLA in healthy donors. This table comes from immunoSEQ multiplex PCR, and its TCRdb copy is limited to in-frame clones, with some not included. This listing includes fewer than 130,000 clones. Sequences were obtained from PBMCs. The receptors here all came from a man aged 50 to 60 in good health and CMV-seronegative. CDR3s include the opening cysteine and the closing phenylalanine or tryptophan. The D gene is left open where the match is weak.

CDR3aa: CASSTSRGTGVTNQPQHF
CDR3nt: TGTGCCAGCTCTACCTCGCGGGGCACAGGGGTTACGAATCAGCCCCAGCATTTT
v_gene: TRBV18
d_gene: TRBD1
j_gene: TRBJ1-5

CDR3aa: CASSLAGMRKLFF
CDR3nt: TGTGCCAGCAGCTTGGCAGGGATGCGGAAACTGTTTTTT
v_gene: TRBV5-4
d_gene: NA
j_gene: TRBJ1-4

CDR3aa: CASSRGGAEDTQYF
CDR3nt: TGTGCCAGCAGCCGCGGGGGGGCCGAAGATACGCAGTATTTT
v_gene: TRBV7-2
d_gene: TRBD2
j_gene: TRBJ2-3

CDR3aa: CASSYDRVSTDTQYF
CDR3nt: TGCGCCAGCAGCTACGACAGGGTCAGCACAGATACGCAGTATTTT
v_gene: TRBV5-1
d_gene: TRBD1
j_gene: TRBJ2-3

CDR3aa: CASRVTGNTEAFF
CDR3nt: TGTGCCAGCAGGGTGACAGGGAACACTGAAGCTTTCTTT
v_gene: TRBV25-1
d_gene: NA
j_gene: TRBJ1-1

CDR3aa: CASSDRGGIAYNEQFF
CDR3nt: TGCGCCAGCAGTGACCGGGGAGGAATTGCCTACAATGAGCAGTTCTTC
v_gene: TRBV10-1
d_gene: NA
j_gene: TRBJ2-1

CDR3aa: CASRTSGMDEQFF
CDR3nt: TGTGCCAGCAGGACTAGCGGGATGGATGAGCAGTTCTTC
v_gene: TRBV6-1
d_gene: TRBD2
j_gene: TRBJ2-1

CDR3aa: CASSLGRVNTGELFF
CDR3nt: TGCGCCAGCAGCTTGGGCAGGGTGAACACCGGGGAGCTGTTTTTT
v_gene: TRBV5-1
d_gene: NA
j_gene: TRBJ2-2

CDR3aa: CASSQGPSGGAETQYF
CDR3nt: TGCGCCAGCAGCCAAGGTCCCAGCGGGGGGGCGGAGACCCAGTACTTC
v_gene: TRBV4-3
d_gene: TRBD2
j_gene: TRBJ2-5

CDR3aa: CASSFSYRPSNQPQHF
CDR3nt: TGTGCCAGCAGCTTTTCCTACAGACCTAGCAATCAGCCCCAGCATTTT
v_gene: TRBV5-6
d_gene: NA
j_gene: TRBJ1-5

CDR3aa: CASSDVAGGPYEQFF
CDR3nt: TGTGCCAGCAGTGACGTTGCGGGGGGGCCCTATGAGCAGTTCTTC
v_gene: TRBV6-4
d_gene: TRBD2
j_gene: TRBJ2-1

CDR3aa: CASSFTKVPPRDYTF
CDR3nt: TGTGCCAGCAGTTTTACAAAGGTCCCCCCCCGGGACTACACCTTC
v_gene: TRBV27
d_gene: NA
j_gene: TRBJ1-2

CDR3aa: CASSIRRSADTQYF
CDR3nt: TGTGCCAGTAGTATACGACGTAGCGCAGATACGCAGTATTTT
v_gene: TRBV19
d_gene: NA
j_gene: TRBJ2-3

CDR3aa: CATSRDYRLSSDTQYF
CDR3nt: TGTGCCACCAGCAGAGATTATCGACTATCATCTGATACGCAGTATTTT
v_gene: TRBV15
d_gene: NA
j_gene: TRBJ2-3

CDR3aa: CASSVSRGGNTIYF
CDR3nt: TGTGCCAGCAGTGTTAGCCGAGGGGGAAACACCATATATTTT
v_gene: TRBV2
d_gene: NA
j_gene: TRBJ1-3

CDR3aa: CASSLNQAHQPQHF
CDR3nt: TGTGCCAGCAGCTTAAATCAGGCACATCAGCCCCAGCATTTT
v_gene: TRBV7-6
d_gene: NA
j_gene: TRBJ1-5

CDR3aa: CASSRLAGQDNEQFF
CDR3nt: TGTGCCAGCAGCAGGCTAGCGGGCCAAGACAATGAGCAGTTCTTC
v_gene: TRBV5-6
d_gene: TRBD2
j_gene: TRBJ2-1

CDR3aa: CASSPVPGQAYNSPLHF
CDR3nt: TGTGCCAGCAGCCCAGTGCCGGGACAGGCCTATAATTCACCCCTCCACTTT
v_gene: TRBV5-4
d_gene: TRBD1
j_gene: TRBJ1-6

CDR3aa: CASSIRRGSSYNEQFF
CDR3nt: TGTGCCAGTAGTATACGGCGGGGAAGCTCCTACAATGAGCAGTTCTTC
v_gene: TRBV19
d_gene: NA
j_gene: TRBJ2-1

CDR3aa: CASYGQGSNTIYF
CDR3nt: TGTGCCAGCTACGGACAGGGATCGAACACCATATATTTT
v_gene: TRBV7-9
d_gene: TRBD1
j_gene: TRBJ1-3

CDR3aa: CASGGPGGGTEAFF
CDR3nt: TGTGCCAGCGGGGGCCCCGGCGGGGGCACTGAAGCTTTCTTT
v_gene: TRBV9
d_gene: NA
j_gene: TRBJ1-1

CDR3aa: CASSLAFGTSSYNEQFF
CDR3nt: TGTGCCAGCAGCTTAGCGTTCGGGACTTCCTCCTACAATGAGCAGTTCTTC
v_gene: TRBV7-9
d_gene: NA
j_gene: TRBJ2-1

CDR3aa: CASSAPSHPDTQYF
CDR3nt: TGTGCCAGCAGCGCCCCGAGTCACCCAGATACGCAGTATTTT
v_gene: TRBV11-3
d_gene: NA
j_gene: TRBJ2-3

CDR3aa: CASSHSPGTGVGELFF
CDR3nt: TGCGCCAGCAGCCACAGTCCCGGGACAGGGGTCGGAGAGCTGTTTTTT
v_gene: TRBV4-1
d_gene: TRBD1
j_gene: TRBJ2-2

CDR3aa: CASSGTGGGGTEAFF
CDR3nt: TGCGCCAGCAGCGGGACAGGGGGCGGTGGCACTGAAGCTTTCTTT
v_gene: TRBV5-1
d_gene: TRBD1
j_gene: TRBJ1-1

CDR3aa: CASSTGAQSGYTF
CDR3nt: TGCGCCAGCAGCACAGGTGCCCAGTCTGGCTACACCTTC
v_gene: TRBV5-1
d_gene: NA
j_gene: TRBJ1-2

CDR3aa: CASSLRQGALDAEAFF
CDR3nt: TGCGCCAGCAGCTTAAGACAGGGGGCGCTGGACGCTGAAGCTTTCTTT
v_gene: TRBV5-1
d_gene: TRBD1
j_gene: TRBJ1-1

CDR3aa: CASSLEHLAGAIQFF
CDR3nt: TGTGCCAGCAGCTTAGAGCATTTAGCGGGGGCGATACAGTTCTTC
v_gene: TRBV7-2
d_gene: TRBD2
j_gene: TRBJ2-1

CDR3aa: CASSTNTGTHEQFF
CDR3nt: TGTGCCAGCAGCACAAATACAGGGACCCATGAGCAGTTCTTC
v_gene: TRBV5-4
d_gene: NA
j_gene: TRBJ2-1

CDR3aa: CASRRDRGSGEQYF
CDR3nt: TGTGCCAGCAGGCGGGACAGGGGGTCGGGAGAGCAGTACTTC
v_gene: TRBV6-1
d_gene: TRBD1
j_gene: TRBJ2-7

CDR3aa: CASSPQGWEGDEQYF
CDR3nt: TGTGCCAGCAGCCCACAGGGTTGGGAAGGCGACGAGCAGTACTTC
v_gene: TRBV7-9
d_gene: NA
j_gene: TRBJ2-7

CDR3aa: CARTPIRSGNTEAFF
CDR3nt: TGTGCCAGAACCCCAATCCGCTCGGGGAACACTGAAGCTTTCTTT
v_gene: TRBV5-3
d_gene: NA
j_gene: TRBJ1-1

CDR3aa: CASSQGQIPQPPEAFF
CDR3nt: TGCGCCAGCAGCCAAGGACAGATACCCCAGCCCCCTGAAGCTTTCTTT
v_gene: TRBV4-1
d_gene: NA
j_gene: TRBJ1-1

CDR3aa: CASSAPPGTGNYGYTF
CDR3nt: TGTGCCAGCAGCGCTCCCCCCGGGACAGGGAACTATGGCTACACCTTC
v_gene: TRBV7-9
d_gene: TRBD1
j_gene: TRBJ1-2

CDR3aa: CASSQVSGHPTEAFF
CDR3nt: TGCGCCAGCAGCCAAGTTTCAGGGCACCCCACTGAAGCTTTCTTT
v_gene: TRBV4-3
d_gene: NA
j_gene: TRBJ1-1

CDR3aa: CASSDRGPRANEKLFF
CDR3nt: TGCGCCAGCAGTGACAGGGGGCCCCGCGCTAATGAAAAACTGTTTTTT
v_gene: TRBV10-2
d_gene: TRBD1
j_gene: TRBJ1-4

CDR3aa: CASSVGGTGQPQHF
CDR3nt: TGTGCCAGCAGTGTTGGAGGGACAGGTCAGCCCCAGCATTTT
v_gene: TRBV6-1
d_gene: TRBD1
j_gene: TRBJ1-5

CDR3aa: CASSFGRLWDEQFF
CDR3nt: TGTGCCAGCAGCTTTGGCAGGCTTTGGGATGAGCAGTTCTTC
v_gene: TRBV11-1
d_gene: NA
j_gene: TRBJ2-1

CDR3aa: CASSTDRMSSYEQYF
CDR3nt: TGTGCCAGTAGTACCGACAGGATGAGCTCCTACGAGCAGTACTTC
v_gene: TRBV19
d_gene: NA
j_gene: TRBJ2-7

CDR3aa: CASSPNTGSYMNTEAFF
CDR3nt: TGTGCCAGCAGCCCAAATACCGGGAGTTACATGAACACTGAAGCTTTCTTT
v_gene: TRBV5-6
d_gene: NA
j_gene: TRBJ1-1

CDR3aa: CASSLSALGHGYIF
CDR3nt: TGCGCCAGCAGCTTGTCCGCCCTGGGCCATGGCTACATCTTC
v_gene: TRBV5-1
d_gene: NA
j_gene: TRBJ1-2